Listed here is a single T cell receptor beta chain. Between the trimmed V and J ends, which lost 2 bases and 8 bases, there was a span of 14 bases. This CDR3 has 15 amino acids. This record comes from a study of blood T cell repertoires in COVID-19. Produced via immunoSEQ multiplex PCR; TCRdb's table is partial and in-frame only. This sample carries approximately 260,000 clones, approximately 81% of them seen once, and the ten largest clones take around 6.3%. This rearrangement joins TRBV5-3 to TRBJ1-6, with a possible D match to TRBD1 (6 bases). TRBV5-3 qualifies as an ORF whose function is uncertain. This receptor was identified in a woman aged 45 to 65 who had been exposed to COVID-19. The source material was PBMCs or T cells enriched from blood (not recorded which). The CDR3 bases are TGTGCCAGAAGCTTCGGTGAGGGGGAAGATTCACCCCTCCACTTT. Translation gives CARSFGEGEDSPLHF.